This T cell receptor (beta chain) stems from a study of cytomegalovirus exposure and HLA in healthy donors. The CDR3 extends over 16 amino acids. The V and J ends lost 5 bases and 2 bases, in that order; junction bases with no gene match: 12. Germline lookup yields CDR1 SGHVS and CDR2 FNYEAQ. As for this clone: The antigen is unknown.

Findings and caveats of the study: There were 150 to 200 TCR beta chains listed as cytomegalovirus-associated. A missense DCLRE1C variant was associated with V- and J-gene trimming of TCR beta chains in a later analysis, and an independent cohort replicated the association.

The PCR was carried out with 60 Vbeta primers and 13 Jbeta primers. The data were produced by immunoSEQ multiplex PCR, yet TCRdb's version contains in-frame clones alone and is incomplete. The profile shows 150,000 or so clones, roughly 90% of them singletons. This clonotype was obtained from a woman younger than 30 in good health and CMV-seronegative. The chain couples TRBV7-6 to TRBJ2-7, with TRBD1 matching 7 bases. Sequencing was carried out using PBMCs. This chain's CDR3 is CASSPRGFTGAYEQYF. The DNA of the CDR3 is TGTGCCAGCAGCCCAAGAGGGTTTACAGGGGCCTACGAGCAGTACTTC.